The clone carrying this T cell receptor (beta chain) has ten or more counts. Its antigen remains unidentified. The sample belongs to a study of response to subunit inactivated influenza vaccine. The study, taken as a whole, reports: It was the authors' suggestion that each seasonal influenza vaccination recruits few new T cells.

MiXCR, run by TCRdb on the RT-PCR reads, gives a single entry per CDR3 protein. The sample has under 550,000 distinct CDR3 sequences, roughly 7.6% seen once. The CDR3 totals 13 residues. Per germline, CDR1 KGHSH and CDR2 LQKENI. V lost 6 bases to trimming and J lost 4 bases, with 10 bases between them. This sequence was found in a man aged 50 to 69 who received an inactivated influenza vaccine. This sequence joins TRBV18 and TRBJ2-1; D gene ambiguous. The material sequenced was PBMCs from blood, taken approximately 25 months after vaccination. CDR3 coding DNA: TGTGCCAGCTCTTCGGGCCCTTACAATGAGCAGTTCTTC. It is translated as CASSSGPYNEQFF.